These T cell receptor beta chains were read from a single sample in a study of cytomegalovirus exposure and HLA in healthy donors. The assay was immunoSEQ multiplex PCR, and TCRdb's table has in-frame clones only and misses some. The data show just under 70,000 clones, approximately 80% seen once. Specimen: PBMCs. The receptor source for this set is a human donor in good health. Each CDR3 is given with its conserved first and last residue. The D gene is left open where the match is weak. Size is stated for part of the rows, as once, few or many counts, or as a class when the clone is expanded.

J,D,size,V,CDR3,DNA
TRBJ2-3,NA,NA,TRBV5-1,CASSLNTDTQYF,TGCGCCAGCAGCCTAAACACAGATACGCAGTATTTT
TRBJ2-7,NA,NA,TRBV30,CAWSLGNSYEQYF,TGTGCCTGGAGTTTGGGCAACTCCTACGAGCAGTACTTC
TRBJ2-3,NA,few,TRBV7-3,CASSSGSGTSTDTQYF,TGTGCCAGCAGCTCGGGGTCCGGGACTAGCACAGATACGCAGTATTTT
TRBJ1-4,NA,NA,TRBV15,CATSRARGRANEKLFF,TGTGCCACCAGCAGAGCCAGGGGAAGGGCTAATGAAAAACTGTTTTTT
TRBJ1-1,TRBD1,few,TRBV7-6,CASSLVPDRAEAFF,TGTGCCAGCAGCTTAGTACCTGACAGGGCTGAAGCTTTCTTT
TRBJ1-5,NA,NA,TRBV6-1,CASSEFRANQPQHF,TGTGCCAGCAGTGAGTTCAGGGCCAATCAGCCCCAGCATTTT
TRBJ1-1,NA,few,TRBV11-2,CASSLAPGDTEAFF,TGTGCCAGCAGCTTAGCGCCAGGGGACACTGAAGCTTTCTTT
TRBJ1-2,TRBD1,NA,TRBV10-3,CAISGIGGSSYGYTF,TGTGCCATCAGTGGGATAGGGGGCTCTAGCTATGGCTACACCTTC
TRBJ1-1,NA,NA,TRBV5-1,CASRGGTEAFF,TGCGCCAGCAGGGGGGGCACTGAAGCTTTCTTT
TRBJ1-1,TRBD1,NA,TRBV6-4,CASSAGGFGTEAFF,TGTGCCAGCAGTGCAGGGGGCTTTGGCACTGAAGCTTTCTTT
TRBJ1-1,NA,NA,TRBV19,CASTLGGYTEAFF,TGTGCCAGTACACTCGGGGGGTACACTGAAGCTTTCTTT
TRBJ1-5,TRBD1,NA,TRBV28,CASSLRDRARFSNQPQHF,TGTGCCAGCAGCCTCCGGGACAGGGCCCGGTTTAGCAATCAGCCCCAGCATTTT
TRBJ2-5,TRBD2,NA,TRBV6-1,CASSNLRGRMETQYF,TGTGCCAGCAGTAACCTGCGGGGGAGGATGGAGACCCAGTACTTC
TRBJ1-2,NA,NA,TRBV18,CASSPDSNYGYTF,TGTGCCAGCTCACCCGACAGCAACTATGGCTACACCTTC
TRBJ1-2,TRBD1,NA,TRBV11-2,CASSPRTGAGYTF,TGTGCCAGCAGCCCGCGGACAGGAGCGGGCTACACCTTC
TRBJ2-7,NA,few,TRBV4-1,CASSQGPGRISEQYF,TGCGCCAGCAGCCAAGGCCCAGGGCGTATTAGCGAGCAGTACTTC
TRBJ2-7,TRBD1,few,TRBV5-5,CASSPTPGTGPYEQYF,TGTGCCAGCAGCCCTACCCCCGGGACAGGTCCCTACGAGCAGTACTTC
TRBJ2-7,NA,NA,TRBV15,CATSRPGYYEQYF,TGTGCCACCAGCCGCCCGGGGTACTACGAGCAGTACTTC
TRBJ1-6,TRBD1,few,TRBV9,CASSASTGTGSPLHF,TGTGCCAGCAGCGCTTCGACAGGGACTGGGTCACCCCTCCACTTT
TRBJ2-5,NA,NA,TRBV4-3,CASSQDEARWETQYF,TGCGCCAGCAGCCAAGACGAAGCTAGGTGGGAGACCCAGTACTTC
TRBJ2-5,TRBD2,NA,TRBV5-1,CASSPVFAGGQETQYF,TGCGCCAGCAGCCCCGTCTTTGCGGGGGGGCAAGAGACCCAGTACTTC
TRBJ2-4,TRBD1,once,TRBV19,CASSTGGAQNIQYF,TGTGCCAGTAGTACAGGGGGCGCGCAAAACATTCAGTACTTC
TRBJ1-1,TRBD1,NA,TRBV5-5,CASSPIPGQRNTEAFF,TGTGCCAGCAGCCCAATTCCGGGACAGAGGAACACTGAAGCTTTCTTT
TRBJ2-7,TRBD2,NA,TRBV7-2,CASSRTWTSGYEQYF,TGTGCCAGCAGCCGAACGTGGACTAGCGGCTACGAGCAGTACTTC
TRBJ2-2,TRBD1,NA,TRBV19,CASSIRTGGNTGELFF,TGTGCCAGTAGTATACGGACAGGGGGTAACACCGGGGAGCTGTTTTTT
TRBJ1-5,NA,once,TRBV2,CASSESSGVQPQHF,TGTGCCAGCAGTGAATCAAGTGGAGTCCAGCCCCAGCATTTT
TRBJ2-3,NA,few,TRBV19,CASSMPSDTDTQYF,TGTGCCAGTAGTATGCCTAGCGACACAGATACGCAGTATTTT
TRBJ1-5,NA,NA,TRBV6-5,CASRQGGSNQPQHF,TGTGCCAGCAGACAGGGCGGGAGCAATCAGCCCCAGCATTTT
TRBJ2-7,TRBD1,NA,TRBV6-1,CASSATGGDYEQYF,TGTGCCAGCAGTGCGACAGGGGGCGACTACGAGCAGTACTTC
TRBJ2-5,TRBD1,NA,TRBV2,CASSAGQGDQETQYF,TGTGCCAGCAGTGCTGGACAGGGGGATCAAGAGACCCAGTACTTC
TRBJ2-1,NA,NA,TRBV10-3,CAISDQYEQFF,TGTGCCATCAGTGACCAATATGAGCAGTTCTTC
TRBJ2-7,NA,NA,TRBV30,CAWSRGASYEQYF,TGTGCCTGGAGTCGGGGTGCCTCCTACGAGCAGTACTTC
TRBJ1-2,NA,NA,TRBV29-1,CSGTTGSSDGYTF,TGCAGCGGGACCACAGGGTCGTCGGATGGCTACACCTTC
TRBJ1-1,TRBD1,NA,TRBV30,CAWKRDRRTEAFF,TGTGCCTGGAAACGGGACAGACGCACTGAAGCTTTCTTT
TRBJ1-2,NA,NA,TRBV5-1,CASSHRWGYREANYGYPF,TGCGCCAGCAGCCACCGCTGGGGTTACAGGGAAGCTAACTATGGCTACCCCTTC
TRBJ1-1,NA,NA,TRBV7-8,CASSFKGDMNTEAFF,TGTGCCAGCAGCTTTAAAGGGGACATGAACACTGAAGCTTTCTTT
TRBJ2-1,NA,once,TRBV6-4,CASSDPREGQFF,TGTGCCAGCAGTGACCCACGGGAAGGGCAGTTCTTC
TRBJ2-2,TRBD1,NA,TRBV5-1,CASSLGQGVTGELFF,TGCGCCAGCAGCTTGGGACAGGGCGTCACCGGGGAGCTGTTTTTT
TRBJ1-1,TRBD1,NA,TRBV16,CASSLRTGPNTEAFF,TGTGCCAGCAGCCTTAGGACAGGACCGAACACTGAAGCTTTCTTT
TRBJ2-3,NA,NA,TRBV5-1,CASSLGVQPPDTQYF,TGCGCCAGCAGCCTCGGGGTCCAGCCCCCGGATACGCAGTATTTT
TRBJ2-4,TRBD1,once,TRBV7-2,CASSSPRGKNIQYF,TGTGCCAGCAGCTCCCCCAGGGGGAAAAACATTCAGTACTTC
TRBJ2-2,NA,NA,TRBV7-9,CAVGRESDTGELFF,TGTGCCGTGGGCAGGGAAAGTGACACCGGGGAGCTGTTTTTT
TRBJ1-1,NA,NA,TRBV7-9,CSSSLGGPEAFF,TGTTCCAGCAGCTTAGGTGGGCCTGAAGCTTTCTTT
TRBJ2-7,NA,NA,TRBV4-3,CASSQSLGSSYEQYF,TGCGCCAGCAGCCAGTCTCTGGGGAGCTCCTACGAGCAGTACTTC
TRBJ2-1,TRBD2,NA,TRBV15,CATRSAKRGGEQGDNEQFF,TGTGCCACCAGATCGGCTAAGCGGGGGGGAGAACAGGGAGACAATGAGCAGTTCTTC
TRBJ1-4,NA,NA,TRBV5-4,CASSLGGGELFF,TGTGCCAGCAGCTTGGGGGGGGGAGAGCTGTTTTTT
TRBJ1-1,NA,NA,TRBV18,CASSPRTDTEAFF,TGTGCCAGCTCACCGAGGACAGACACTGAAGCTTTCTTT
TRBJ2-1,NA,NA,TRBV28,CASSSQSSDEQFF,TGTGCCAGCAGTTCCCAGTCAAGCGATGAGCAGTTCTTC
TRBJ1-4,NA,NA,TRBV5-1,CASSGRGLRATNEKLFF,TGCGCCAGCAGCGGCAGAGGGTTAAGGGCCACTAATGAAAAACTGTTTTTT
TRBJ2-7,TRBD1,NA,TRBV7-2,CASSRTGPRSLEQYF,TGTGCCAGCAGCAGGACAGGGCCCAGGTCCTTGGAGCAGTACTTC
TRBJ2-3,TRBD2,NA,TRBV9,CASSALAGLDTQYF,TGTGCCAGCAGCGCTTTAGCGGGGTTGGATACGCAGTATTTT
TRBJ2-1,TRBD2,NA,TRBV5-6,CASSRGGLPYNEQFF,TGTGCCAGCAGTCGGGGGGGTTTGCCCTACAATGAGCAGTTCTTC
TRBJ2-5,TRBD2,NA,TRBV5-1,CASSSLAGAQETQYF,TGCGCCAGCAGCTCTCTAGCGGGGGCACAAGAGACCCAGTACTTC
TRBJ2-1,NA,NA,TRBV21-1,CASSKARLAGVYNEQFF,TGTGCCAGCAGCAAAGCGAGACTAGCGGGGGTCTACAATGAGCAGTTCTTC
TRBJ1-1,NA,NA,TRBV6-1,CASSEYGQGGEAFF,TGTGCCAGCAGTGAATACGGGCAGGGTGGTGAAGCTTTCTTT
TRBJ1-4,TRBD1,NA,TRBV11-2,CASSSPGGGEKLFF,TGTGCCAGCAGCTCGCCAGGGGGCGGCGAAAAACTGTTTTTT
TRBJ1-5,NA,NA,TRBV27,CASSLSGINQPQHF,TGTGCCAGCAGTTTGTCGGGGATCAATCAGCCCCAGCATTTT
TRBJ2-1,TRBD1,few,TRBV2,CASSETSGGQNEQFF,TGTGCCAGCAGTGAAACGTCAGGGGGCCAAAATGAGCAGTTCTTC